This TCR beta chain appears in the sequencing data of a study of blood T cell repertoires in COVID-19. The V end lost 0 bases, the J end lost 0 bases, and 7 bases lay between the germline ends. Germline V gives CDR1 SGHRS, CDR2 YFSETQ. The CDR3 runs to 15 residues. Some clones are missing from TCRdb's copy, which holds only in-frame ones; the method was immunoSEQ multiplex PCR. The repertoire holds about 210,000 clones, with approximately 88% as singletons. This sequence originates from a woman aged 40 to 50 with acute COVID-19. The V gene is TRBV5-1, the J gene TRBJ1-3; maybe TRBD1 (5 bases). The sequenced material came from PBMCs or T cells enriched from blood (not recorded which). The CDR3 sequence is CASSLGQSSGNTIYF. The CDR3 DNA reads TGCGCCAGCAGCTTGGGACAGAGCTCTGGAAACACCATATATTTT.